The 26 T cell receptor beta chains below come from one sample, sequenced in a study of blood T cell repertoires in COVID-19. The data were produced by immunoSEQ multiplex PCR, yet TCRdb's version contains in-frame clones alone and is incomplete. The table lists approximately 260,000 clones, 88% of them singletons. Sample: PBMCs or T cells enriched from blood (not recorded which). These receptors were obtained from a woman aged 35 to 49 with acute COVID-19.

The chain couples TRBV11-1 to TRBJ2-5; D perhaps matches TRBD2 (5 bases). V lost 5 bases to trimming and J lost 1 base, with 8 bases between them. Germline CDR1 SGHAT, CDR2 FQDESV (reference sequence). This CDR3 has 13 amino acids. In DNA form, the CDR3 reads TGTGCCAGCAGCCGGACTTTCCAAGAGACCCAGTACTTC. It encodes CASSRTFQETQYF.

V is TRBV28 and J is TRBJ2-1; 14 positions agree with TRBD2. CDR3 length: 16 amino acids. The germline gives CDR1 MDHEN, CDR2 SYDVKM. V dropped 0 bases and J dropped 7; count of bases not matched to a gene: 2. The CDR3 loop reads CASSLWTSGRENEQFF. The CDR3 nucleotides read TGTGCCAGCAGTTTATGGACTAGCGGGAGGGAGAATGAGCAGTTCTTC.

This rearrangement joins TRBV6-5 to TRBJ1-1; D perhaps matches TRBD1 (5 bases). The CDR3 extends over 15 amino acids. V was clipped by 3 bases and J by 3 bases, with 14 bases between them. Germline loops: CDR1 MNHEY, CDR2 SVGAGI. CDR3 sequence (DNA): TGTGCCAGCAGTTATTATAACGGGGGAGACACTGAAGCTTTCTTT. It translates to CASSYYNGGDTEAFF.

This clone was recorded a few times. V is TRBV7-9 and J is TRBJ1-1, with TRBD1 matching over 7 bases. V lost 4 bases and J lost 11; bases outside the gene matches: 10. This CDR3 region has 13 residues. Germline CDR1 reads SEHNR; CDR2 reads FQNEAQ (reference sequence). The CDR3 DNA reads as TGTGCCAGCAGCTCAGGGGGGTGGCTGGCGGCTTTCTTT. This gives the protein CASSSGGWLAAFF.

This clone was seen only once. The chain links TRBV24-1 to TRBJ2-2; no clear D gene. Deletions cut 4 bases from V and 1 base from J, with 9 bases between. This CDR3 spans 15 amino acids. CDR1 KGHDR and CDR2 SFDVKD come from the germline V gene. The CDR3, as DNA: TGTGCCACCAGTGACCTGACACTGAACACCGGGGAGCTGTTTTTT. Translated, it gives CATSDLTLNTGELFF.

This rearrangement joins TRBV6-5 to TRBJ1-5, with TRBD1 identical over 8 bases. Germline assignment: CDR1 MNHEY and CDR2 SVGAGI. The J segment lost 7 bases and the V segment lost 6 bases, leaving 5 bases of the junction unmatched. This CDR3 is built from 13 residues. The CDR3 is CASRDREGQPQHF. Written as DNA, the CDR3 is TGTGCCAGCAGGGACAGGGAGGGGCAGCCCCAGCATTTT.

The rearrangement uses TRBV19 and TRBJ2-3, with TRBD2 matching 10 bases. Germline CDR1 and CDR2: LNHDA and SQIVND (reference sequence). The V and J ends lost 4 bases and 6 bases, in that order; junction bases with no gene match: 4. The CDR3 has 14 amino acids. CDR3 sequence (DNA): TGTGCCAGTAGTAGGCTAGCGGGAGCCGATACGCAGTATTTT. As protein: CASSRLAGADTQYF.

This chain joins TRBV3-1 (or the pseudogene TRBV3-2) and TRBJ2-3, with a possible D match to TRBD1 (5 bases). V was cut by 2 bases and J by 11 bases, with 8 bases left in between. From germline, CDR1 is LGHDT and CDR2 YNNKEL (reference sequence). This CDR3 is 11 amino acids long. CDR3 loop: CASSQPGQQYF. The CDR3 DNA follows: TGTGCCAGCAGCCAACCCGGACAGCAGTATTTT.

The chain employs TRBV28 and TRBJ2-3, with D maybe TRBD2 (5 bases). V lost 2 bases, J lost 0 bases, and 9 bases lay in between. This CDR3 contains 15 residues. The germline CDR1 and CDR2 sequences are MDHEN and SYDVKM. This CDR3 reads CASSLGGSSTDTQYF. The DNA for the CDR3 is TGTGCCAGCAGTTTAGGCGGGTCTAGCACAGATACGCAGTATTTT.

The chain joins TRBV11-2 to TRBJ1-6; 8 positions agree with TRBD1. This CDR3 is 15 amino acids long. The trim removed 2 bases at V and 9 bases at J, leaving 6 bases unmatched. Germline CDR1 is SGHAT and CDR2 is FQNNGV. This chain's CDR3 is CASSLIGQGGSPLHF. In DNA form, the CDR3 reads TGTGCCAGCAGCTTAATAGGACAGGGAGGTTCACCCCTCCACTTT.

The genes are TRBV5-4 and TRBJ1-2; D unclear. The CDR3 contains 15 residues. Trimming removed 5 bases at V and 0 bases at J, with 14 bases between. The germline gives CDR1 SGHNT, CDR2 YYREEE (reference sequence). CDR3 in amino acids: CASRPSGVTNYGYTF. The CDR3 DNA reads as TGTGCCAGCAGACCCTCCGGAGTTACTAACTATGGCTACACCTTC.

The genes are TRBV11-2 and TRBJ2-1, with 8 bases that match TRBD2. The CDR3 consists of 19 residues. J lost 4 bases, V lost 2 bases, and 16 bases had no gene match. CDR1 SGHAT and CDR2 FQNNGV come from the germline V gene. CDR3 nucleotides: TGTGCCAGCAGCTTAAGGGGGACTAGTATTAGCCCCTTTTACAATGAGCAGTTCTTC. Its protein product is CASSLRGTSISPFYNEQFF. Complete variable domain (other parts from reference TRBV11-2 and TRBJ2-1): EAGVAQSPRYKIIEKRQSVAFWCNPISGHATLYWYQQILGQGPKLLIQFQNNGVVDDSQLPKDRFSAERLKGVDSTLKIQPAKLEDSAVYLCASSLRGTSISPFYNEQFFGPGTRLTVL.

V gene TRBV12-5 combines with J gene TRBJ1-1, with a possible D match to TRBD1 (6 bases). Germline CDR1 LGHNT, CDR2 FRNRAP. There are 16 residues in the CDR3. V shed 3 bases and J shed 11 bases, with 25 bases lying between them. CDR3 amino acids: CASGFSLPGQKLSAFF. In DNA, the CDR3 is TGTGCTAGTGGTTTTTCCCTACCCGGACAGAAGTTATCGGCTTTCTTT. Based on the CDR3 plus reference TRBV12-5 and TRBJ1-1, the full variable domain is DARVTQTPRHKVTEMGQEVTMRCQPILGHNTVFWYRQTMMQGLELLAYFRNRAPLDDSGMPKDRFSAEMPDATLATLKIQPSEPRDSAVYFCASGFSLPGQKLSAFFGQGTRLTVV.

The chain recombines TRBV28 with TRBJ1-3; 8 bases align to TRBD1. CDR1 is MDHEN and CDR2 is SYDVKM in the germline V gene. The junction had 6 bases not matched to a gene; V was cut back by 2 bases and J by 3 bases. The CDR3 covers 16 residues. In DNA form, the CDR3 reads TGTGCCAGCAGTTTACCGAGGGGGACAGGTGGAAACACCATATATTTT. This translates into CASSLPRGTGGNTIYF.

The genes are TRBV7-2 and TRBJ2-1; D unclear. CDR1 SGHTA and CDR2 FQGNSA come from the germline V gene. This CDR3 contains 15 residues. The V end was cut by 7 bases, the J end by 0 bases, with 13 bases between. The chain's CDR3 is CASIWSVTSYNEQFF. In DNA form, the CDR3 reads TGTGCCAGCATATGGAGCGTGACCTCCTACAATGAGCAGTTCTTC.

The chain uses TRBV28 and TRBJ2-3; 11 bases are shared with TRBD1. Germline V CDR1 and CDR2: MDHEN, SYDVKM. The CDR3 runs 16 residues. V gave up 4 bases and J gave up 4 bases; unmatched junction bases: 7. In DNA, the CDR3 is TGTGCCAGCAGTTCGATGGGACAGGGGGTCGCAGATACGCAGTATTTT. This codes for CASSSMGQGVADTQYF.

The V and J genes are TRBV19 and TRBJ1-5; no clear D. Looked up from germline, CDR1 is LNHDA and CDR2 is SQIVND (reference sequence). The CDR3 spans 15 residues. Trimming took 2 bases from V and 0 from J, leaving 8 bases between them. The CDR3 is CASSILEGSNQPQHF. The CDR3 region has the DNA TGTGCCAGTAGTATACTTGAGGGTAGCAATCAGCCCCAGCATTTT.

The chain combines TRBV6-6 with TRBJ1-2; no clear D. This CDR3 region has 16 residues. V gave up 7 bases and J gave up 1 base, with 19 bases separating them. Germline CDR1 MNHNY, CDR2 SVGAGI (reference sequence). In DNA, the CDR3 is TGTGCCAGCAAACCAGAAGGCAGGCTTCTTAACTATGGCTACACCTTC. Translating gives CASKPEGRLLNYGYTF.

Points on this clone: One end of the junction fails to match germline, which may point to a read error. The genes are TRBV13 and TRBJ1-2; 8 nucleotides match TRBD1. The CDR3 totals 14 residues. CDR1 and CDR2 (germline): PRHDT, FYEKMQ (reference sequence). Here the CDR3 reads CASNLAGGAYGYTF. The CDR3 nucleotides read TGTGCCAGCAACTTAGCAGGGGGCGCTTATGGCTACACCTTC.

The chain has TRBV7-9 and TRBJ2-1, with TRBD2 identical over 7 bases. V trimming: 4 bases; J trimming: 6 bases; junction bases outside the gene matches: 3. Per germline, CDR1 SEHNR and CDR2 FQNEAQ (reference sequence). The CDR3 covers 13 residues. CDR3 nucleotides: TGTGCCAGCAGCTATGGACTAGTCAATGAGCAGTTCTTC. Translated: CASSYGLVNEQFF.

The rearrangement links TRBV30 to TRBJ2-7, with D perhaps matching TRBD1 (5 bases). This CDR3 has 11 residues. Germline CDR1 is GTSNPN and CDR2 is SVGIG (reference sequence). V lost 0 bases and J lost 7, with 7 bases in between. CDR3 nucleotides: TGTGCCTGGAGTGTAAAGGGGGAGCAGTACTTC. Amino acid sequence: CAWSVKGEQYF.

The chain has TRBV6-5 and TRBJ2-2, with TRBD1 as a possible D gene (5 bases). The ends were cut back, 4 bases at V and 2 bases at J, with 14 bases in the middle. In germline, CDR1 is MNHEY, CDR2 SVGAGI. The CDR3 is 16 residues long. CDR3 amino acids: CASSFQGPPNTGELFF. For the CDR3, the DNA is TGTGCCAGCAGTTTCCAGGGCCCTCCCAACACCGGGGAGCTGTTTTTT.

The chain is built from TRBV6-5 and TRBJ1-5; a weak D match, TRBD1 (6 bases). V lost 6 bases, J lost 0 bases, and 12 bases lay in between. The CDR3 runs to 15 residues. Germline V gives CDR1 MNHEY, CDR2 SVGAGI. CDR3 bases: TGTGCCAGCAGGCGACAGGTTTATAGCAATCAGCCCCAGCATTTT. This encodes CASRRQVYSNQPQHF.

This chain links TRBV2 with TRBJ2-7, with D perhaps TRBD1 (6 bases). The CDR3 is 16 residues long. V gave up 2 bases and J gave up 0 bases, with 14 bases separating them. Germline CDR1 and CDR2: SNHLY and FYNNEI. The CDR3 DNA follows: TGTGCCAGCAGTGAACGGGGACACCACAGCTCCTACGAGCAGTACTTC. This codes for CASSERGHHSSYEQYF.

J is TRBJ2-2 and V is TRBV24-1; 8 bases are shared with TRBD2. Germline assignment: CDR1 KGHDR and CDR2 SFDVKD. The CDR3 length is 16 residues. Trimming took 2 bases from V and 4 from J; bases not matched to a gene: 5. Written as DNA, the CDR3 is TGTGCCACCAGTGATTCCCCCGGGGGGGCCACCGGGGAGCTGTTTTTT. It is translated as CATSDSPGGATGELFF.

This clone is a singleton in its sample. The chain employs TRBV6-4 and TRBJ2-1, with 10 bases that match TRBD2. The V segment lost 5 bases and the J segment 14 bases; nucleotides outside the gene matches: 15. The CDR3 contains 15 residues. From germline, CDR1 is MRHNA and CDR2 SNTAGT. CDR3 bases: TGTGCCAGCAGTCCCACTAGCGGGGCCCGGGGGGAGGAGTTCTTC. Its translation: CASSPTSGARGEEFF.